This entry features one TCR beta chain sequence. Looked up from germline, CDR1 is SGHTS and CDR2 is YDEGEE. V was shortened by 3 bases and J by 6 bases, with 16 bases between the two germline ends. The CDR3 consists of 15 residues. Sample time point: week 3, after first cycle of checkpoint inhibitor. Data came from immunoSEQ multiplex PCR; TCRdb stores just in-frame clones and leaves some out. The sample lists 11,000 or so clones, less than 90% occurring once. This sample was taken from a study of blood T cell dynamics during melanoma immunotherapy. The sample was blood, taken from a patient treated with checkpoint blockade. The source is a human donor with melanoma. This chain links TRBV5-8 with TRBJ2-1; D possibly corresponds to TRBD1 (6 bases). The DNA for the CDR3 is TGTGCCAGCAGCTCCAGGGGATTCCCCCCCAATGAGCAGTTCTTC. The encoded protein is CASSSRGFPPNEQFF. Drawing the rest from reference TRBV5-8 and TRBJ2-1, the complete variable domain is EAGVTQSPTHLIKTRGQQATLRCSPISGHTSVYWYQQALGLGLQFLLWYDEGEERNRGNFPPRFSGRQFPNYSSELNVNALELEDSALYLCASSSRGFPPNEQFFGPGTRLTVL.